These 4 T cell receptor beta chains were all obtained from the same sample, sequenced in a study of regulatory T cells in long-lasting Graves disease. HTBI primers from iRepertoire and Arm-PCR of CDR3 regions yielded the TCR beta libraries. TCRdb reprocessed the multiplex PCR reads with MiXCR, giving one entry per CDR3 protein. This table holds about 660,000 distinct CDR3 sequences, around 30% found once. Indicated time point: persistent/refractory GD, antithyroid drugs over 5 years with positive TRAb. From PBMCs, RNA was extracted and then used to make the TCR library. The sequencing used peripheral blood mononuclear cells (PBMCs), collected when the disease was refractory, from a patient treated with antithyroid drugs. Every receptor here comes from a female donor with Graves disease.

V usage is TRBV5-1 and J usage is TRBJ2-7, with 10 positions matching TRBD2. Germline CDR1 SGHRS, CDR2 YFSETQ. V shed 6 bases and J 6 bases; nucleotides not matched to a gene: 9. CDR3 length equals 14 residues. The CDR3 DNA reads as TGCGCCAGCACCCTCCTAGCGGGAGCTGCCGAGCAGTACTTC. As protein: CASTLLAGAAEQYF.

This clonotype was recorded a few times. The J gene is TRBJ1-5, the V gene TRBV6-2 or TRBV6-3; unclear D gene. The CDR3 runs 12 residues. Trimming cost V 2 bases and J 10 bases, with 9 bases left between them. Germline CDR1 reads MNHEY; CDR2 reads SVGEGT. The CDR3 coding sequence is TGTGCCAGCAGTTACGCTGAGGAACCCCAGCATTTT. It translates to CASSYAEEPQHF.

This clonotype appeared many times. The chain uses TRBV20-1 and TRBJ1-4, with D maybe TRBD1 (5 bases). Trimming shortened V by 3 bases and J by 7 bases, and 12 bases separated the two germline ends. The V gene's germline CDR1 is DFQATT and CDR2 SNEGSKA (reference sequence). The CDR3 sequence is 13 residues long. This chain's CDR3 is CSASPRRGEKLFF. CDR3 coding DNA: TGCAGTGCTAGTCCCCGGAGGGGTGAAAAACTGTTTTTT.

The chain links TRBV20-1 to TRBJ1-1, with D unclear. V was clipped by 3 bases and J by 1 base, with 9 bases between them. From germline, CDR1 is DFQATT and CDR2 SNEGSKA (reference sequence). This CDR3 comprises 13 residues. In DNA, the CDR3 is TGCAGTGCTAGCGGGGAGGGGAACACTGAAGCTTTCTTT. Translating it yields CSASGEGNTEAFF.